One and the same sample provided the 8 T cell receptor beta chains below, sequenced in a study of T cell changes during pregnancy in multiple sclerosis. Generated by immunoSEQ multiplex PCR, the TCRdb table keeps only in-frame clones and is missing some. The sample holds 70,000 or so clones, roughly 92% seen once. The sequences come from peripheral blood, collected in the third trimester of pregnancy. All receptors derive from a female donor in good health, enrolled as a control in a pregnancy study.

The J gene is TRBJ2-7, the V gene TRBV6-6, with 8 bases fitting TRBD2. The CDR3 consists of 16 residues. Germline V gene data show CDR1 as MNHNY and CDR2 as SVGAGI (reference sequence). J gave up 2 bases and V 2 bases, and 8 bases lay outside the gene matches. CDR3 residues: CASSYASSGVPYEQYF. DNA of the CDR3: TGTGCCAGCAGTTACGCAAGTAGCGGGGTGCCCTACGAGCAGTACTTC.

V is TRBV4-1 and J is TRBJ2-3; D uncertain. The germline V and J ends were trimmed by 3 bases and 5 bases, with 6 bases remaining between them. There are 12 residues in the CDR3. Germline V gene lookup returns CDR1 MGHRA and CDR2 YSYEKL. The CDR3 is CASSQTGDTQYF. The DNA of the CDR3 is TGCGCCAGCAGCCAGACGGGAGATACGCAGTATTTT.

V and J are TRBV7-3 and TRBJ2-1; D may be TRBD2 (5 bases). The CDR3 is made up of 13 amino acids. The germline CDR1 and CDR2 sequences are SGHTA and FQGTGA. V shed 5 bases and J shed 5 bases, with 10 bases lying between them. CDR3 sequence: CASSLAHDNEQFF. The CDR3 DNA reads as TGTGCCAGCAGCCTAGCCCACGACAATGAGCAGTTCTTC. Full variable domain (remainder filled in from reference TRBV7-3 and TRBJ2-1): GAGVSQTPSNKVTEKGKYVELRCDPISGHTALYWYRQSLGQGPEFLIYFQGTGAADDSGLPNDRFFAVRPEGSVSTLKIQRTERGDSAVYLCASSLAHDNEQFFGPGTRLTVL.

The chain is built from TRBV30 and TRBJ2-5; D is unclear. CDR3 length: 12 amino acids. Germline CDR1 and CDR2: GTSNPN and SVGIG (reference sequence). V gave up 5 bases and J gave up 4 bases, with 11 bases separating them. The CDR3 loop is CAWEKPSETQYF. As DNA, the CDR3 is TGTGCCTGGGAGAAACCTTCAGAGACCCAGTACTTC.

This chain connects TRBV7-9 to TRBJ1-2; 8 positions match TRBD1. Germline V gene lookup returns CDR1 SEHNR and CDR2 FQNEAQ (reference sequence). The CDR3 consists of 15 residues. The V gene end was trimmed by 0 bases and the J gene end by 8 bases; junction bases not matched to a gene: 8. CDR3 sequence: CASSLAGQGDAGYTF. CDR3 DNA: TGTGCCAGCAGCTTAGCAGGACAGGGCGATGCGGGCTACACCTTC. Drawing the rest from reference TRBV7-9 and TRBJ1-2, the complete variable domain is DTGVSQNPRHKITKRGQNVTFRCDPISEHNRLYWYRQTLGQGPEFLTYFQNEAQLEKSRLLSDRFSAERPKGSFSTLEIQRTEQGDSAMYLCASSLAGQGDAGYTFGSGTRLTVV.

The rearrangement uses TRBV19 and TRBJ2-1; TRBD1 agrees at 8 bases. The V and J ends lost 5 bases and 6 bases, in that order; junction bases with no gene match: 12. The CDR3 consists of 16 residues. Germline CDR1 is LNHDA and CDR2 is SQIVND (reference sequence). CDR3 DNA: TGTGCCAGTAGTCCCCTCGGGCAGGGGGCTCCCAATGAGCAGTTCTTC. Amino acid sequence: CASSPLGQGAPNEQFF. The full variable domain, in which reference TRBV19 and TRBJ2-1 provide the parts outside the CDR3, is DGGITQSPKYLFRKEGQNVTLSCEQNLNHDAMYWYRQDPGQGLRLIYYSQIVNDFQKGDIAEGYSVSREKKESFPLTVTSAQKNPTAFYLCASSPLGQGAPNEQFFGPGTRLTVL.

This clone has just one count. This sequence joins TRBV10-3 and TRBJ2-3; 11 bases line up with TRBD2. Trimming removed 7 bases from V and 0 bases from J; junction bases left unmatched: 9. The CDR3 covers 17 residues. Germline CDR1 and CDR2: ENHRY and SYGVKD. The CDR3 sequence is CAINVKGLAASTDTQYF. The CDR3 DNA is TGTGCCATCAATGTCAAGGGACTAGCGGCTAGCACAGATACGCAGTATTTT.

The CDR3 protein is CASRSTVNTEAFF. In nucleotides, the CDR3 is TGTGCCAGCAGGTCCACGGTGAACACTGAAGCTTTCTTT. The rearrangement links TRBV4-2 to TRBJ1-1; D not certain. There are 13 residues in the CDR3. Germline assignment: CDR1 LGHNA and CDR2 YNFKEQ. V gave up 6 bases and J gave up 0 bases, with 8 bases separating them.